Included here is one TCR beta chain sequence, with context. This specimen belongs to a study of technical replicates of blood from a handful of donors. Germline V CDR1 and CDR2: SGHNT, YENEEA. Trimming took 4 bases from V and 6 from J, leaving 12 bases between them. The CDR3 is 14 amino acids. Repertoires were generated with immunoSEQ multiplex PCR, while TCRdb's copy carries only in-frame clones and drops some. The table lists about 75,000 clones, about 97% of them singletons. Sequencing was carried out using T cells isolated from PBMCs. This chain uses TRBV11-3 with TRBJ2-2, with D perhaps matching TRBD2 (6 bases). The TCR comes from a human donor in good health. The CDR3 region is CASSSFAGPGELFF. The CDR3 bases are TGTGCCAGCAGCTCATTTGCGGGGCCCGGGGAGCTGTTTTTT.